These 26 T cell receptor beta chains share one sample of origin, sequenced in a study of CD8+ T cells in alopecia areata. RNA extraction and reverse transcription yielded cDNA as sequencing template. The data were produced by immunoSEQ multiplex PCR, yet TCRdb's version contains in-frame clones alone and is incomplete. The sample shows a few hundred thousand clones, approximately 53% of them seen only once. What was sequenced was CD8+ T cells sorted from blood. These receptors all stem from a human donor in good health.

This clone was detected a few times. This chain connects TRBV6-5 to TRBJ2-7; 9 bases are shared with TRBD2. Germline V lookup: CDR1 MNHEY, CDR2 SVGAGI. V was clipped by 6 bases and J by 5 bases; unmatched bases: 8. The CDR3 extends over 14 amino acids. The CDR3: CASSRAGGSDEQYF. For the CDR3, the DNA is TGTGCCAGCAGCCGGGCGGGGGGGTCGGACGAGCAGTACTTC.

This chain joins TRBV13 and TRBJ1-1, with D perhaps matching TRBD1 (6 bases). Germline V gives CDR1 PRHDT, CDR2 FYEKMQ (reference sequence). Trimming stripped 4 bases from V and 0 bases from J, with 12 bases between. This CDR3 region has 15 residues. The CDR3 bases are TGTGCCAGCAGCTGGCGGACAGATATGAACACTGAAGCTTTCTTT. Encoded protein: CASSWRTDMNTEAFF.

This clone was detected only a few times. The CDR3 DNA reads TGTGCCAGCAGCCAAGGGACAGGCGATGCCTATGGCTACACCTTC. This translates into CASSQGTGDAYGYTF. The V gene is TRBV28, the J gene TRBJ1-2; 8 bases are a match to TRBD1. The germline CDR1 and CDR2 sequences are MDHEN and SYDVKM. This CDR3 has 15 residues. Trimming cost V 6 bases and J 4 bases; bases outside gene matches: 10.

The chain combines TRBV18 with TRBJ2-7, with D possibly TRBD2 on 5 matching bases. CDR1 and CDR2 from the germline V gene are KGHSH and LQKENI. The CDR3 totals 14 residues. The germline V and J ends were trimmed by 3 bases and 2 bases, with 11 bases remaining between them. This chain's CDR3 is CASSPTGSPYEQYF. CDR3 nucleotides: TGTGCCAGCTCACCCACGGGATCCCCCTACGAGCAGTACTTC.

For this clone: This CDR3 is also generated by other DNA sequences in the sample. The chain employs TRBV5-6 and TRBJ1-5; D gene uncertain. Germline assignment: CDR1 SGHDT and CDR2 YYEEEE. The CDR3 sequence is 13 residues long. V was trimmed by 0 bases and J by 4 bases, leaving 5 bases between them. The CDR3: CASSLGTNQPQHF. The CDR3, as DNA: TGTGCCAGCAGCTTGGGCACGAATCAGCCCCAGCATTTT.

CDR3 protein: CASSQDGRGAAGELFF. CDR3 nucleotide sequence: TGCGCCAGCAGCCAAGATGGTCGAGGGGCCGCCGGGGAGCTGTTTTTT. This sequence joins TRBV4-1 and TRBJ2-2; possibly TRBD1 or TRBD2 for D (5 bases each). Germline lookup yields CDR1 MGHRA and CDR2 YSYEKL. The V gene lost 0 bases and the J gene lost 6 bases, with 14 bases spanning the gap. The CDR3 loop spans 16 amino acids.

The J gene is TRBJ2-4, the V gene TRBV6-5; D unresolved. Germline CDR1 reads MNHEY; CDR2 reads SVGAGI. Trimming shortened V by 4 bases and J by 0 bases, and 7 bases separated the two germline ends. The CDR3 has 14 amino acids. CDR3 sequence reads: CASSFSVAKNIQYF. The CDR3 bases are TGTGCCAGCAGTTTCTCGGTAGCCAAAAACATTCAGTACTTC.

The chain joins TRBV29-1 to TRBJ2-7; 10 nucleotides align to TRBD1. V was clipped by 0 bases and J by 6 bases; unmatched bases: 5. This CDR3 has 14 amino acids. Germline V CDR1 and CDR2: SQVTM, ANQGSEA. For the CDR3, the DNA is TGCAGCGTTGAAGATCAGGGACAGGGGAGCGAGCAGTACTTC. Residues: CSVEDQGQGSEQYF.

This chain uses TRBV15 with TRBJ2-7; D is undetermined. The V gene lost 1 base and the J gene lost 6 bases, with 4 bases spanning the gap. This CDR3 contains 11 residues. CDR1 LNHNV and CDR2 YYDKDF come from the germline V gene (reference sequence). This chain's CDR3 is CATSRGGEQYF. The DNA of the CDR3 is TGTGCCACCAGCAGAGGCGGCGAGCAGTACTTC.

The V call is TRBV6-9, the J call TRBJ2-1; weak D call: TRBD2 (7 bases). V lost 9 bases and J lost 8, with 35 bases in between. Germline loops: CDR1 MNHGY, CDR2 SVAAGI. The CDR3 contains 19 residues. Here the CDR3 DNA reads TGTGCCAGACTTTCACGGGGGGCTGAAGGTCCCACTGGGGTCGATGAGCAGTTCTTC. Amino acids: CARLSRGAEGPTGVDEQFF.

The sample holds a few counts of this clone. It may be a read error: a sequence one base away is much more abundant. Other DNA sequences of this sample code for an identical CDR3. The chain employs TRBV4-1 and TRBJ2-3; D perhaps matches TRBD2 (6 bases). V was clipped by 1 base and J by 2 bases, with 7 bases between them. Germline V lookup: CDR1 MGHRA, CDR2 YSYEKL. This CDR3 comprises 14 residues. Here the CDR3 reads CASSQAGDTDTQYF. DNA of the CDR3: TGCGCCAGCAGCCAAGCGGGGGACACAGATACGCAGTATTTT.

This clone was observed a handful of times. The rearrangement joins TRBV6-6 to TRBJ1-1; TRBD1 is a possible D gene (5 bases). Trimming took off 4 bases at V and 7 bases at J, with 13 bases between the two ends. The CDR3 has 13 amino acids. Germline V lookup: CDR1 MNHNY, CDR2 SVGAGI (reference sequence). As DNA, the CDR3 is TGTGCCAGCAGTTCCGCAGGGAGTGGTGAAGCTTTCTTT. Protein sequence: CASSSAGSGEAFF.

The chain is built from TRBV9 and TRBJ1-4; TRBD1 might be the D (5 bases). The germline CDR1 and CDR2 sequences are SGDLS and YYNGEE. Trimming removed 4 bases at V and 7 bases at J, with 17 bases between. CDR3 size: 15 residues. The CDR3 nucleotides read TGTGCCAGCAGCCCCAGCGGGGCCCGGGGTGAAAAACTGTTTTTT. It yields the protein CASSPSGARGEKLFF.

This chain links TRBV5-4 with TRBJ2-3; D is unresolved. Looked up from germline, CDR1 is SGHNT and CDR2 is YYREEE (reference sequence). V was pared by 2 bases and J by 1 base, with 5 bases between. The CDR3 is 13 amino acids. CDR3 sequence reads: CASSFKRTDTQYF. CDR3 coding DNA: TGTGCCAGCAGCTTTAAGCGCACAGATACGCAGTATTTT. Full variable domain (remainder filled in from reference TRBV5-4 and TRBJ2-3): ETGVTQSPTHLIKTRGQQVTLRCSSQSGHNTVSWYQQALGQGPQFIFQYYREEENGRGNFPPRFSGLQFPNYSSELNVNALELDDSALYLCASSFKRTDTQYFGPGTRLTVL.

This clone was recorded a few times. The chain has TRBV7-9 and TRBJ2-2, with a weak D call TRBD1 (6 bases). V was trimmed by 2 bases and J by 6 bases, leaving 16 bases between them. CDR1 is SEHNR, CDR2 FQNEAQ, per germline (reference sequence). CDR3 length: 16 residues. CDR3 loop: CASSLLGQIDAGELFF. In DNA form, the CDR3 reads TGTGCCAGCAGCTTATTAGGACAGATCGACGCCGGGGAGCTGTTTTTT.

The chain has TRBV5-1 and TRBJ2-1, with 8 bases aligning to TRBD2. The germline V gene has CDR1 SGHRS and CDR2 YFSETQ. This CDR3 has 16 amino acids. Trimming took 3 bases from V and 4 from J; bases not matched to a gene: 9. Written as DNA, the CDR3 is TGCGCCAGCAGCTGGACGCGGGGGGAAGCATACAATGAGCAGTTCTTC. Its translation: CASSWTRGEAYNEQFF.

In its sample, this clone was seen once. V gene TRBV4-1 combines with J gene TRBJ1-1; TRBD1 matches 8 bases. Germline CDR1 reads MGHRA; CDR2 reads YSYEKL. The CDR3 sequence is 15 residues long. V lost 8 bases to trimming and J lost 11 bases; unmatched junction nucleotides: 19. The CDR3 sequence is CASRSVTGGPHSAFF. The CDR3 DNA is TGCGCCAGCCGCAGCGTTACAGGGGGTCCTCACTCCGCTTTCTTT.

The chain couples TRBV6-5 to TRBJ1-1; D gene unclear. Germline-derived CDR1 and CDR2 are MNHEY and SVGAGI. Trimming took off 2 bases at V and 11 bases at J, with 12 bases between the two ends. The CDR3 has 12 residues. The CDR3 DNA reads as TGTGCCAGCAGTTACCTGGGAGGGTCGGCTTTCTTT. Protein sequence: CASSYLGGSAFF.

This chain uses TRBV11-2 with TRBJ2-5, with TRBD1 matching 7 bases. Germline values: CDR1 SGHAT, CDR2 FQNNGV. The CDR3 covers 16 residues. The V segment lost 3 bases and the J segment 5 bases; nucleotides outside the gene matches: 12. The CDR3: CASSFSDRELNETQYF. CDR3 DNA: TGTGCCAGCAGCTTCTCTGACAGGGAGCTTAACGAGACCCAGTACTTC.

This clone was found a few times. This chain joins TRBV5-1 and TRBJ2-7; 9 nucleotides align to TRBD2. The trim removed 4 bases at V and 2 bases at J, leaving 10 bases unmatched. The CDR3 spans 16 residues. Looked up from germline, CDR1 is SGHRS and CDR2 is YFSETQ. CDR3 DNA sequence: TGCGCCAGCAGCGACGGACGCGGCGGGGGGGCCTACGAGCAGTACTTC. It is translated as CASSDGRGGGAYEQYF.

In its sample, this clone was seen a few times. The V gene is TRBV5-1, the J gene TRBJ1-1; the match to TRBD1 covers 7 bases. Germline CDR1 reads SGHRS; CDR2 reads YFSETQ. This CDR3 region has 15 residues. V shed 5 bases, J shed 2 bases, and the junction held 9 bases outside the gene matches. DNA for the CDR3: TGCGCCAGCAGAGGTGATTACAGGGGTAACACTGAAGCTTTCTTT. The encoded protein is CASRGDYRGNTEAFF. Full variable domain (rest looked up from reference TRBV5-1 and TRBJ1-1): KAGVTQTPRYLIKTRGQQVTLSCSPISGHRSVSWYQQTPGQGLQFLFEYFSETQRNKGNFPGRFSGRQFSNSRSEMNVSTLELGDSALYLCASRGDYRGNTEAFFGQGTRLTVV.

This clone was counted a few times. Other DNA variants within this sample encode the same CDR3. The rearrangement uses TRBV29-1 and TRBJ2-7; D is unclear. Germline V lookup: CDR1 SQVTM, CDR2 ANQGSEA. This CDR3 has 13 amino acids. Trimming took 7 bases from V and 0 from J, leaving 13 bases between them. The CDR3 loop reads CSARTVSSYEQYF. CDR3 in DNA: TGCAGCGCTCGGACGGTGAGCTCCTACGAGCAGTACTTC.

The chain joins TRBV27 to TRBJ1-1; D unclear. The CDR3 totals 16 residues. Trimming removed 5 bases from V and 0 bases from J, with 16 bases in between. The V gene's germline CDR1 is MNHEY and CDR2 SMNVEV (reference sequence). CDR3 DNA sequence: TGTGCCAGCAGTGCCTCGACGTCAACCCTGAACACTGAAGCTTTCTTT. Protein sequence: CASSASTSTLNTEAFF.

The chain uses TRBV27 and TRBJ2-5, with 10 bases aligning to TRBD2. CDR3 length equals 15 residues. Germline V lookup: CDR1 MNHEY, CDR2 SMNVEV (reference sequence). V dropped 2 bases and J dropped 4; count of bases not matched to a gene: 4. Written as DNA, the CDR3 is TGTGCCAGCAGTTTAAGCGGGGGGGCCTTAGAGACCCAGTACTTC. Amino acids: CASSLSGGALETQYF.

This rearrangement joins TRBV5-6 to TRBJ2-7; D possibly corresponds to TRBD1 (6 bases). CDR3 length: 14 residues. Deletions cut 4 bases from V and 2 bases from J, with 13 bases between. Germline values: CDR1 SGHDT, CDR2 YYEEEE. The CDR3 loop reads CASSSKQGPYEQYF. Here the CDR3 DNA reads TGTGCCAGCAGCAGCAAACAGGGACCCTACGAGCAGTACTTC. Complete variable domain (other parts from reference TRBV5-6 and TRBJ2-7): DAGVTQSPTHLIKTRGQQVTLRCSPKSGHDTVSWYQQALGQGPQFIFQYYEEEERQRGNFPDRFSGHQFPNYSSELNVNALLLGDSALYLCASSSKQGPYEQYFGPGTRLTVT.

This rearrangement joins TRBV5-6 to TRBJ2-1, with a weak D call TRBD2 (6 bases). Looked up from germline, CDR1 is SGHDT and CDR2 is YYEEEE. The CDR3 covers 12 residues. The V end was cut by 4 bases, the J end by 13 bases, with 15 bases between. CDR3 sequence (DNA): TGTGCCAGCAGCCAGCGCGGACTACCACAGTTCTTC. Amino acid sequence: CASSQRGLPQFF.